Presented here are 13 T cell receptor beta chains from one specimen sequenced in a study of a mutant IDH1 vaccine in newly diagnosed glioma (dated by TCRdb to 2020 to 2023). The library was produced with the immunoSEQ multiplex PCR assay. In its TCRdb copy, this immuneACCESS table keeps in-frame sequences only and misses some clones. Where compared with another copy, unresolved V genes explain less than half of these, and the others have no known cause. This sample has tens of thousands of clones in its table, and 70% to 85% of those were observed once. The ten largest clones take up approximately 22% of the sample. Their specific antigens are unknown. The label giving this sample's time point can be read as: week 5, during vaccination. Each vaccine dose, consisting of 300 ug of a 20-mer mutant IDH1 peptide in Montanide, was administered subcutaneously with topical imiquimod. Material: PBMCs, obtained from a glioma patient whose treatment included an IDH1 peptide vaccine. The receptors derive from a man under 40 with glioma.

V gene TRBV11-1 combines with J gene TRBJ2-1; 8 positions agree with TRBD2. V lost 3 bases and J lost 8; bases outside the gene matches: 9. Germline-derived CDR1 and CDR2 are SGHAT and FQDESV (reference sequence). CDR3 length: 15 residues. The CDR3 DNA follows: TGTGCCAGCAGCTTGACGGGGGGGCCTCGGGATGAGCAGTTCTTC. Its translation is CASSLTGGPRDEQFF.

DNA of the CDR3: TGTGCCAGCAGTTATCTAACATTTCGCAGAACACCGAACTATGGCTACACCTTC. Translation: CASSYLTFRRTPNYGYTF. The rearrangement joins TRBV28 to TRBJ1-2; D gene uncertain. The CDR3 has 18 amino acids. The germline V gene has CDR1 MDHEN and CDR2 SYDVKM. V was trimmed by 4 bases and J by 2 bases, leaving 23 bases between them.

This rearrangement joins TRBV19 to TRBJ1-2, with TRBD1 identical over 7 bases. The CDR3 totals 14 residues. Germline CDR1 and CDR2: LNHDA and SQIVND (reference sequence). V shed 10 bases, J shed 8 bases, and the junction held 16 bases outside the gene matches. CDR3 loop: CATSDRDSLRGYTF. CDR3 sequence (DNA): TGTGCCACCTCCGACAGGGACAGCCTGCGGGGCTACACCTTC.

J is TRBJ2-5 and V is TRBV7-9, with 14 bases identical to TRBD2. The CDR3 is 18 amino acids. CDR1 is SEHNR, CDR2 FQNEAQ, per germline (reference sequence). J was trimmed by 12 bases and V by 5 bases; bases with no gene match: 20. This CDR3 reads CASSARLAGGLTADSKYF. The CDR3 nucleotides read TGTGCCAGCAGCGCCCGACTAGCGGGGGGGCTGACGGCAGATTCGAAGTACTTC. Complete variable domain (other parts from reference TRBV7-9 and TRBJ2-5): DTGVSQNPRHKITKRGQNVTFRCDPISEHNRLYWYRQTLGQGPEFLTYFQNEAQLEKSRLLSDRFSAERPKGSFSTLEIQRTEQGDSAMYLCASSARLAGGLTADSKYFGPGTRLLVL.

This chain uses TRBV7-6 with TRBJ2-7, with TRBD1 as a possible D gene (6 bases). V lost 4 bases to trimming and J lost 6 bases, with 22 bases between them. The germline gives CDR1 SGHVS, CDR2 FNYEAQ. CDR3 length: 16 amino acids. CDR3: CASSSLGQPGAGEQYF. CDR3 bases: TGTGCCAGCAGCTCCCTTGGACAGCCCGGGGCGGGCGAGCAGTACTTC.

This clone was recorded a few times. The J gene is TRBJ2-1, the V gene TRBV7-9; 8 bases match TRBD2. With V trimmed by 4 bases and J by 9 bases, 5 bases remained unmatched. The CDR3 consists of 13 residues. Per germline, CDR1 SEHNR and CDR2 FQNEAQ (reference sequence). CDR3 loop: CASSSRLAGEQFF. The DNA for the CDR3 is TGTGCCAGCAGCTCCCGGCTAGCGGGTGAGCAGTTCTTC.

The CDR3 reads CASSLGGGGSTNEKLFF. The CDR3 DNA reads TGCGCCAGCAGCTTAGGAGGTGGGGGCTCAACTAATGAAAAACTGTTTTTT. This chain uses TRBV5-1 with TRBJ1-4; a weak D match, TRBD1 (6 bases). The CDR3 consists of 17 residues. Trimming left V 2 bases short and J 0 bases short, with 14 bases between. Germline V gives CDR1 SGHRS, CDR2 YFSETQ.

J is TRBJ2-3 and V is TRBV7-8; TRBD2 agrees at 13 bases. After removal of 1 base from V and 7 bases from J, the junction contained 11 bases not matched to a gene. This CDR3 has 18 amino acids. Germline V CDR1 and CDR2: SGHVS, FQNEAQ. CDR3 nucleotide sequence: TGTGCCAGCAGCTTAGGACTAGCGGGAGGTGTTGGACCAAATACGCAGTATTTT. Its protein is CASSLGLAGGVGPNTQYF.

V is TRBV19 and J is TRBJ2-2; maybe TRBD1 (5 bases). The CDR3 totals 15 residues. The V and J ends lost 3 bases and 6 bases respectively, with 14 bases between them. Germline CDR1 and CDR2: LNHDA and SQIVND (reference sequence). CDR3 bases: TGTGCCAGTAGTATCGGGCAGGGTCCCGCCGGGGAGCTGTTTTTT. Its translation is CASSIGQGPAGELFF.

V and J are TRBV6-6 and TRBJ2-5, with 8 bases fitting TRBD1. Trimming cost V 6 bases and J 4 bases; bases outside gene matches: 4. Looked up from germline, CDR1 is MNHNY and CDR2 is SVGAGI (reference sequence). This CDR3 region has 13 residues. The CDR3 sequence: CASSWTGSETQYF. In DNA form, the CDR3 reads TGTGCCAGCAGCTGGACAGGGTCAGAGACCCAGTACTTC.

The V and J genes are TRBV6-1 and TRBJ2-7, with D possibly called TRBD1 or TRBD2 (5 bases each). The CDR3 loop spans 12 amino acids. Germline CDR1 MNHNS, CDR2 SASEGT. V dropped 5 bases and J dropped 2 bases, with 7 bases sitting between them. The CDR3 sequence: CASSQGAYEQYF. Written as DNA, the CDR3 is TGTGCCAGCAGTCAGGGAGCCTACGAGCAGTACTTC.

This sequence joins TRBV4-2 and TRBJ2-1; tentative D call: TRBD2 (6 bases). Trimming took off 1 base at V and 7 bases at J, with 14 bases between the two ends. CDR1 and CDR2 (germline): LGHNA, YNFKEQ. The CDR3 spans 15 residues. CDR3 nucleotide sequence: TGTGCCAGCAGCCAAGCACTAACCCGGGGGAATGAGCAGTTCTTC. Protein product: CASSQALTRGNEQFF.

This clone was counted only a few times. This CDR3 reads CASSLSPATEAFF. As DNA, the CDR3 is TGTGCCAGCAGCTTGTCGCCAGCCACTGAAGCTTTCTTT. V and J are TRBV5-4 and TRBJ1-1; the D is unclear. CDR3 length equals 13 residues. The germline CDR1 and CDR2 sequences are SGHNT and YYREEE (reference sequence). The germline V and J ends were trimmed by 1 base and 4 bases, with 8 bases remaining between them.